This TCR beta chain is from a study of blood T cells in healthy people across ages (dated by TCRdb to about 2015). About the investigation overall: In model experiments, roughly one uniquely barcoded TCR beta cDNA molecule per two T cells was captured by template switching. The study analyzed two additional independent replicas of 1 million unique cDNA reads from the same blood draw for two donors, one aged 18 to 30 and one aged 80 or older. The donors were split into four age groups: young (average roughly 15 years), middle-aged (about 40), aged (roughly 65) and long-lived (approximately 89). To avoid experimental bias, donors of different ages were randomly spread across the sequencing lanes. Age-related changes in TCR beta repertoire diversity were measured in the study by deep sequencing normalized with unique cDNA molecular identifiers.

Results the study describes overall, beyond this receptor: Estimates of total diversity based on one million sequenced T cells were regarded as lower bounds and as underestimates. Observed TCR beta diversity per million T cells fell roughly linearly with age, and a significant reduction was already apparent by age approximately 40. A strong correlation was found between observed TCR beta diversity and the percentage of naive T cells measured by flow cytometry. Compared with the aged group, the long-lived group had more naive CD4+ T cells, fewer expanded clones and increased TCR diversity, a pattern suggesting age selection. Bulk unsorted PBMC profiling prevented conclusive comparison of naive and antigen-experienced compartments. Donor CMV infection status was unknown, potentially confounding age-related changes in expanded clonotypes.

Worth noting for this clonotype: The antigen it binds to is not known. The input lacks base qualities; no much larger clone sits a single base away.

Systemically healthy Caucasian individuals from Russia, 39 in total and aged roughly 6 to 95 years, were included as donors. Each donor gave 8 to 10 milliliters of peripheral blood, drawn into EDTA-treated Vacutainer tubes. Ficoll-Paque density-gradient centrifugation was used to isolate PBMCs, with at least 7 million per sample. Total RNA was extracted from PBMCs with Trizol reagent, with at least 6 micrograms obtained per sample. For every donor, an aliquot of PBMCs went through flow cytometry to measure the percentages of naive CD45RAhigh/CD27high T cells. Taken from cysteine to phenylalanine, the CDR3 has 16 residues. Only CDR3 DNA is held: 48 bases, read in frame from base 1. CDR1 and CDR2, looked up from the germline V gene, are MGHRA and YSYEKL. V lost 5 bases and J lost 5 bases; the stretch between them is 18 bases long. The library relied on 5' RACE. The run used an Illumina HiSeq 2500. The second PCR ran for roughly 7 to 12 cycles and used a J-beta primer mix along with a sample-barcoded 5' primer. A unique molecular identifier was introduced onto each TCR beta cDNA molecule by a template-switch 5' adaptor carrying 12 random nucleotides. At least 2.5 million CDR3-containing paired-end reads were obtained from each sample. The Mint cDNA synthesis kit, primed by a TRBC-specific oligonucleotide, was used to synthesize first-strand cDNA from all RNA. After uracil-DNA glycosylase treatment, a first 18-cycle PCR used universal primers M1SS and BC2_uni_R on all cDNA. Concerning the study's data processing: Each sample was normalized by randomly selecting 1 million high-quality reads, each carrying a distinct molecular identifier. Instead of being binned into consensus sequences, reads that shared molecular identifiers were thrown out. MiTCR, with a Q25 quality threshold and the strictest error-elimination algorithm, was used for CDR3 identification, clonotype clustering and error correction. A nonparametric unseen species model using Euler transformation provided a lower-bound estimate of total TCR beta diversity. Using fastp trimming at Q25 and MiXCR clonotype assembly, TCRdb reanalyzed the public sequencing data and kept in-frame beta chains. Each entry is one CDR3 protein sequence, shown with its most common DNA and genes. Clone size and V and J calls follow TCRdb, not the original study. For this sample the table gives about 1.6 million distinct CDR3 sequences, of which almost 35% were detected only once. Together, the top ten hold around 11% of the sample.

The source material was blood. The TCR sequence derives from a woman between 25 and 40 years old in good health. The chain joins TRBV4-1 to TRBJ1-4, with the D segment identity uncertain. The CDR3 protein is CASSIPRGRRNEKLFF. The DNA sequence follows: TGCGCCAGCAGCATTCCCCGAGGACGGAGGAATGAAAAACTGTTTTTT.